This TCR beta chain is from a study of cytomegalovirus exposure and HLA in healthy donors. CDR1 is MNHEY and CDR2 is SVGAGI in the germline V gene. V was clipped by 8 bases and J by 5 bases, with 16 bases between them. CDR3 length: 14 residues. The repertoire was sequenced with immunoSEQ multiplex PCR; TCRdb's copy has only in-frame clones and lacks some. The data show 250,000 or so clones, approximately 84% seen once. The sequenced sample consisted of PBMCs. This receptor was obtained from a man between 18 and 29 years old in good health and CMV-seropositive. The genes are TRBV6-5 and TRBJ1-5; tentatively, D is TRBD1 (6 bases). DNA of the CDR3: TGTGCCAGCTCGACGGGGGCTGGCCATCAGCCCCAGCATTTT. This translates into CASSTGAGHQPQHF.